This T cell receptor (beta chain) emerged from a study of T-cell memory formation after mild COVID-19. Using constant-segment primers, 5'RACE produced TCR alpha and TCR beta cDNA libraries carrying sample barcodes and UMIs. Each CDR3 protein is one row after TCRdb ran MiXCR on the 5' RACE reads. The profile shows 550,000 to 700,000 distinct CDR3 sequences, roughly 17% of them singletons. This clonotype has just a few counts. This CDR3 region has 12 residues. V lost 4 bases, J lost 11 bases, and 15 bases lay in between. Sequences were obtained from PBMCs or a T cell subset sorted from them (not recorded which). The clonotype comes from an adult woman who had mild COVID-19 (a few samples of this study predate the infection). Cell type and time point are not known. The V call is TRBV12-3 or TRBV12-4, the J call TRBJ2-7, with D possibly being TRBD1 or TRBD2 (5 bases each). This CDR3 reads CASSSGPTGEYF. CDR3 coding DNA: TGTGCCAGCAGTTCGGGACCCACCGGGGAGTACTTC.